This T cell receptor beta chain is from a study of Ad26.COV2.S vaccination and SARS-CoV-2 variants. Worth noting for this clone: Its matching antigen is unknown.

Study results and caveats: Vaccinees and placebo recipients showed similar non-spike TCR breadth. Vaccine recipients showed a spike-specific TCR breadth that was higher than in placebo recipients. Overall T cell responses may have been underestimated by the analyses of TCR breadth and depth.

Treatment noted: around 19 received Ad26.COV2.S at low or high dose, single or two shots; roughly five received placebo; per-sample allocation not given. The samples were gathered on day 63 after the first injection of vaccine or placebo. This vaccine is an Ad26 vector that expresses the Wuhan-strain SARS-CoV-2 spike. Only in-frame clones appear in the TCRdb table, and some are missing; sequencing was by immunoSEQ multiplex PCR. The sample yields hundreds of thousands of clones, 89% seen once. The material was peripheral blood, obtained in a trial of Ad26.COV2.S vaccine versus placebo. This TCR was recovered from a person aged 18-60 years who received the Ad26.COV2.S COVID-19 vaccine or a placebo.

The CDR3 DNA is TGTGCCAGCAGCTTCGTTACAGGGGTTACTAACTATGGCTACACCTTC. Translating it yields CASSFVTGVTNYGYTF. The chain employs TRBV13 and TRBJ1-2, with 7 bases lining up with TRBD1. After removal of 3 bases from V and 0 bases from J, the junction contained 7 bases not matched to a gene. In germline, CDR1 is PRHDT, CDR2 FYEKMQ (reference sequence). The CDR3 contains 16 residues.